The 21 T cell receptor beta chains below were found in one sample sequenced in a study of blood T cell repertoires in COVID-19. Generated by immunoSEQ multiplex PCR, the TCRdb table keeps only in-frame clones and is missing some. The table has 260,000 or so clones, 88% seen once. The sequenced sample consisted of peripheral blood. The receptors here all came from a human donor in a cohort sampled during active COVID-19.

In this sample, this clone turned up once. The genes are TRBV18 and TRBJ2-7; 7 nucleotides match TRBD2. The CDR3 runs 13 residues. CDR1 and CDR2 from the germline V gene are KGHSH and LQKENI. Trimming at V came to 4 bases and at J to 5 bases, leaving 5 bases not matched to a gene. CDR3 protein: CASSRGGEDEQYF. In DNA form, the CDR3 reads TGTGCCAGCTCACGGGGGGGAGAGGACGAGCAGTACTTC.

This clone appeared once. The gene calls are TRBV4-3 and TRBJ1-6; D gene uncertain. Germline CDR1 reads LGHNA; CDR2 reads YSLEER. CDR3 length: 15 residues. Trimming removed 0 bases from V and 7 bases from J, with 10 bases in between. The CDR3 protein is CASSQDAGFNSPLHF. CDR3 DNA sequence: TGCGCCAGCAGCCAAGACGCGGGTTTCAATTCACCCCTCCACTTT.

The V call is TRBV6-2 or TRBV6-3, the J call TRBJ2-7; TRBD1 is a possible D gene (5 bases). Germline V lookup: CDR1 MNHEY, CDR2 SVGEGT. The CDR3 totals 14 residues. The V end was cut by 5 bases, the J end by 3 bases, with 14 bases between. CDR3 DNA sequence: TGTGCCAGCAGTAAGACAGCCCGCGACTACGAGCAGTACTTC. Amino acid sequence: CASSKTARDYEQYF.

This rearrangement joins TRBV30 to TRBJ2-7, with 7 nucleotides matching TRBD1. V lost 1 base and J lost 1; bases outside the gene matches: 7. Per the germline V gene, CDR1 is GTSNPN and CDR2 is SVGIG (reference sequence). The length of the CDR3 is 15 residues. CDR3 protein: CAWSASPGGSYEQYF. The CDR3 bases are TGTGCCTGGAGTGCTTCGCCAGGGGGATCCTACGAGCAGTACTTC.

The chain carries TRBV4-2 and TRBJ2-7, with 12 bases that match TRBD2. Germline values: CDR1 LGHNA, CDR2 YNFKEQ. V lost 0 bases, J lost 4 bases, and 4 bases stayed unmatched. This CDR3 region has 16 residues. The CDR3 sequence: CASSQDLAGGGYEQYF. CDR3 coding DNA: TGTGCCAGCAGCCAAGATCTAGCGGGAGGGGGTTACGAGCAGTACTTC.

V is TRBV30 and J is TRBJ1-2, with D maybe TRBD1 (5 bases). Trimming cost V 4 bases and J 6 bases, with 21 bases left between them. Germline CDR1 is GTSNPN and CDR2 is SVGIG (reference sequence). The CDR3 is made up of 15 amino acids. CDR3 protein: CAWTQGAGFLDGYTF. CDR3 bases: TGTGCCTGGACCCAAGGGGCAGGGTTTCTGGATGGCTACACCTTC.

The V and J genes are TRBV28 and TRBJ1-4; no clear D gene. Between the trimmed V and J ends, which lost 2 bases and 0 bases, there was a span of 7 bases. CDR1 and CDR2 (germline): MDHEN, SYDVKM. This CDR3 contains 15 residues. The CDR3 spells CASSLRDSTNEKLFF. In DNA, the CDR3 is TGTGCCAGCAGTTTACGGGATTCAACTAATGAAAAACTGTTTTTT.

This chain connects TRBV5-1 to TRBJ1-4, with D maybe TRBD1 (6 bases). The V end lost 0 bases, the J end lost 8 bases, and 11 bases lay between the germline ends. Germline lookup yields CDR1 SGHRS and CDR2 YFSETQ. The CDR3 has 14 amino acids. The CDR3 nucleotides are TGCGCCAGCAGCTTGGGTCAAAGGGGGGAAAAACTGTTTTTT. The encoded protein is CASSLGQRGEKLFF.

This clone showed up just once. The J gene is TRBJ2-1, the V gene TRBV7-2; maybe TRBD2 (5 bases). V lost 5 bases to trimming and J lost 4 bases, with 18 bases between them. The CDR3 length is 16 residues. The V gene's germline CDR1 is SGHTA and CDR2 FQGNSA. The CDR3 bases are TGTGCCAGCAGCCTGAATCGCGGGTCTCATTACAATGAGCAGTTCTTC. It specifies CASSLNRGSHYNEQFF.

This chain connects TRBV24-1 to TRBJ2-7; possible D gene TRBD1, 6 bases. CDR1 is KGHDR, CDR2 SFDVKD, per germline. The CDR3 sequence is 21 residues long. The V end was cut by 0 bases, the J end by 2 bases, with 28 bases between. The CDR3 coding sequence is TGTGCCACCAGTGATTTGCAATCCTTCGACAGGATCGAATGGGGTACCTACGAGCAGTACTTC. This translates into CATSDLQSFDRIEWGTYEQYF.

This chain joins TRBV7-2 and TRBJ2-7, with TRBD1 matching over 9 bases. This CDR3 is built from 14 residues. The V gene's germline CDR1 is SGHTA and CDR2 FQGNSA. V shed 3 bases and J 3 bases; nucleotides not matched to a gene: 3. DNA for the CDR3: TGTGCCAGCAGCTTTGACAGGGGGTACTACGAGCAGTACTTC. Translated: CASSFDRGYYEQYF.

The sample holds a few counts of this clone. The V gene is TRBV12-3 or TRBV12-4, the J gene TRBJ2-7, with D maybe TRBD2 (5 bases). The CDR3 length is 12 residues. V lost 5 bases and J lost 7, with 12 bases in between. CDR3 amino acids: CASSLTTKEQYF. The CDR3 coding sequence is TGTGCCAGCAGTCTAACGACTAAGGAGCAGTACTTC.

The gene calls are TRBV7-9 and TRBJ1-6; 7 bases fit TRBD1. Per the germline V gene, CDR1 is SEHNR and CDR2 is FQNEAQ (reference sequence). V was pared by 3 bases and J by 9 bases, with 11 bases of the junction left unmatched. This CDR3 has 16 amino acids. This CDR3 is CASSLEGISGGSPLHF. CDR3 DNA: TGTGCCAGCAGCTTGGAGGGGATATCAGGGGGTTCACCCCTCCACTTT.

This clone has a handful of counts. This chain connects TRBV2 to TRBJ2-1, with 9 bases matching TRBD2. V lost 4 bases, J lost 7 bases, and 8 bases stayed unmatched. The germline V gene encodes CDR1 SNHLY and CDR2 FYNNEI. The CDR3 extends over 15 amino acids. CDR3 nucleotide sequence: TGTGCCAGCAGTGGTGATAGCGGGAGTAGAAATGAGCAGTTCTTC. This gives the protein CASSGDSGSRNEQFF.

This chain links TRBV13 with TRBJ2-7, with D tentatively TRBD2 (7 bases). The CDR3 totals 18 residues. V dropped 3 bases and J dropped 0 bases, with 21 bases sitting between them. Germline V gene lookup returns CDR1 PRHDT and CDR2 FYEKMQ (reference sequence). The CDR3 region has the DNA TGTGCCAGCAGCTTCGGGGGCGGGAGCGACAAAAGCTCCTACGAGCAGTACTTC. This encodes CASSFGGGSDKSSYEQYF.

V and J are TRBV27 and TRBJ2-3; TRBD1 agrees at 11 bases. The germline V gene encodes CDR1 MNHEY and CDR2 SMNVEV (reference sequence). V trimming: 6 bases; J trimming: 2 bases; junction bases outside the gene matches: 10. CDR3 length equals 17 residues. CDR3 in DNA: TGTGCCAGCAGCCCACGTGGGACAGGGGGTCTCACAGATACGCAGTATTTT. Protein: CASSPRGTGGLTDTQYF.

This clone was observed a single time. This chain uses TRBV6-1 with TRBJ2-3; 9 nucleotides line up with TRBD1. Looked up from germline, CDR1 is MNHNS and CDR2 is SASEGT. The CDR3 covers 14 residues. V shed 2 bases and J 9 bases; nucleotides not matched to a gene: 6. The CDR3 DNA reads TGTGCCAGCAGTGAATGGGGACAGGGTGGAACGCAGTATTTT. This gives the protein CASSEWGQGGTQYF.

The CDR3 DNA is TGTGCCAGCAGCTTTGCTACTAGCGGGAGCTCCTACGAGCAGTACTTC. Translation gives CASSFATSGSSYEQYF. The chain has TRBV7-8 and TRBJ2-7, with TRBD2 matching 11 bases. After removal of 3 bases from V and 0 bases from J, the junction contained 4 bases not matched to a gene. The CDR3 runs 16 residues. Germline lookup yields CDR1 SGHVS and CDR2 FQNEAQ.

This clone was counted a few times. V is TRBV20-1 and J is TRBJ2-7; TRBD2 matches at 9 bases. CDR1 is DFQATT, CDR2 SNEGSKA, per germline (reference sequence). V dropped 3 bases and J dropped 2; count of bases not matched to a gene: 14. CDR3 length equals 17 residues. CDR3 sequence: CSASTGASGTFAYEQYF. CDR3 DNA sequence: TGCAGTGCTAGTACGGGCGCTAGCGGGACGTTTGCCTACGAGCAGTACTTC.

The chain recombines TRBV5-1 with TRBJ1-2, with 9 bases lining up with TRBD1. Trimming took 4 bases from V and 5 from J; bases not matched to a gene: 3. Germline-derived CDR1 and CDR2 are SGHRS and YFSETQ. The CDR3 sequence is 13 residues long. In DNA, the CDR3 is TGCGCCAGCAGCCGGGACAGGGATTATGGCTACACCTTC. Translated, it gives CASSRDRDYGYTF.

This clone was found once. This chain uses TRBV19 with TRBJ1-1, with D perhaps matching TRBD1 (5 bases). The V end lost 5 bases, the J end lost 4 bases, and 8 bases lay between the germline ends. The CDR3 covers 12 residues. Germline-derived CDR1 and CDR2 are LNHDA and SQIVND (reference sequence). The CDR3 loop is CASSHRGTEAFF. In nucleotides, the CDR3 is TGTGCCAGTAGTCATAGGGGCACTGAAGCTTTCTTT.